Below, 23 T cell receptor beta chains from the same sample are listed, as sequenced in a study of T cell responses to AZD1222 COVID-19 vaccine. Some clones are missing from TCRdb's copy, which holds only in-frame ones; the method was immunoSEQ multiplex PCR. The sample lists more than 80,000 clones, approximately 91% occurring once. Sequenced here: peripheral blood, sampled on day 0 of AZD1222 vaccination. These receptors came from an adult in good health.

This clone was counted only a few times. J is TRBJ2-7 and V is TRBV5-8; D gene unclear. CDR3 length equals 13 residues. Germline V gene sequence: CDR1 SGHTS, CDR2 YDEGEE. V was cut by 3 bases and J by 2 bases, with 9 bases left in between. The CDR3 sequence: CASSYDVTYEQYF. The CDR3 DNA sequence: TGTGCCAGCAGCTACGACGTGACCTACGAGCAGTACTTC.

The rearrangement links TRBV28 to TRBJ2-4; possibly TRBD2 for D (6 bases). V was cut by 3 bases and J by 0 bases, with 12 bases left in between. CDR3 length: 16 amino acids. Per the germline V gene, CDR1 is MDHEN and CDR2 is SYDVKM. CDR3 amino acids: CASSLEGELAKNIQYF. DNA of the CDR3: TGTGCCAGCAGTTTGGAGGGAGAGCTAGCCAAAAACATTCAGTACTTC.

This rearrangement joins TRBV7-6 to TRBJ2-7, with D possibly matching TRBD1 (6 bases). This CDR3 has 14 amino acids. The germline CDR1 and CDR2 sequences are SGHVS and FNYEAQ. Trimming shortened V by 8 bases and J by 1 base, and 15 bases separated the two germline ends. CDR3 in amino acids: CASGFEQGSYEQYF. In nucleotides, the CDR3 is TGTGCCAGCGGATTTGAACAGGGTTCCTACGAGCAGTACTTC. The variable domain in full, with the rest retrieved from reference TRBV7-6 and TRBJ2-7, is GAGVSQSPRYKVTKRGQDVALRCDPISGHVSLYWYRQALGQGPEFLTYFNYEAQQDKSGLPNDRFSAERPEGSISTLTIQRTEQRDSAMYRCASGFEQGSYEQYFGPGTRLTVT.

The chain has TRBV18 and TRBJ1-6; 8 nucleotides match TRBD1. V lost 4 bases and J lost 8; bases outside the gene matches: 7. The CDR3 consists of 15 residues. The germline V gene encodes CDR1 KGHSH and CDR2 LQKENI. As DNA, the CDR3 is TGTGCCAGCTCACAAGCACAGGGGGAGGATTCACCCCTCCACTTT. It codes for CASSQAQGEDSPLHF.

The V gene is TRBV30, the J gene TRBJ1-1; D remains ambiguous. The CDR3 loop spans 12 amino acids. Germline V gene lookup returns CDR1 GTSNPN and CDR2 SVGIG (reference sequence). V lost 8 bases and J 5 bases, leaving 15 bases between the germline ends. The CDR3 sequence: CAKTRRVTEAFF. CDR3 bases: TGTGCCAAAACCAGGCGTGTAACTGAAGCTTTCTTT.

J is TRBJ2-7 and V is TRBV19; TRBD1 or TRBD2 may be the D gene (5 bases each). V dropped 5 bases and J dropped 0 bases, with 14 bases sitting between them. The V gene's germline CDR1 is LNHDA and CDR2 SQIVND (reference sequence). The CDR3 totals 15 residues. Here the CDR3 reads CASSPTRDRSYEQYF. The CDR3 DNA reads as TGTGCCAGTAGTCCTACCCGGGACCGCTCCTACGAGCAGTACTTC.

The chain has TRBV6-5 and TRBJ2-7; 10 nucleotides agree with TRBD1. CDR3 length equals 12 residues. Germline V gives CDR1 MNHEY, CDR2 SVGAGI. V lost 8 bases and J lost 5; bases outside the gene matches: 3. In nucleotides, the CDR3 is TGTGCCAGCTGGGACAGGGGTAACGAGCAGTACTTC. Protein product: CASWDRGNEQYF.

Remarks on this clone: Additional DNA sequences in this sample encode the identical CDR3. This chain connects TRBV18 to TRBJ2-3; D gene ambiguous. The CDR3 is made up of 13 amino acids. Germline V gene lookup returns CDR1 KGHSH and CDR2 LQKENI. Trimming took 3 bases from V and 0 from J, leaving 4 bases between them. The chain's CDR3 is CASSPPSTDTQYF. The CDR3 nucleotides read TGTGCCAGCTCACCGCCTAGCACAGATACGCAGTATTTT.

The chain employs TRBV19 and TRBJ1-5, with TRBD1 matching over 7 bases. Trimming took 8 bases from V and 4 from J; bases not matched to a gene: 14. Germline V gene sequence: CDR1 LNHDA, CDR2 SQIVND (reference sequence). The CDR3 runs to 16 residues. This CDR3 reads CASGYPDRSVNQPQHF. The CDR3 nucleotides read TGTGCCAGTGGTTACCCGGACAGGTCGGTTAATCAGCCCCAGCATTTT.

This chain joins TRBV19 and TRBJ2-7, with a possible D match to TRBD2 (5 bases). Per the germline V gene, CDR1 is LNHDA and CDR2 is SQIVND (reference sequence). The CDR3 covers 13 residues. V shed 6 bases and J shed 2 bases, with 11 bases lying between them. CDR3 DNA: TGTGCCAGTAGCCAGGACTTCACCTACGAGCAGTACTTC. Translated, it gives CASSQDFTYEQYF.

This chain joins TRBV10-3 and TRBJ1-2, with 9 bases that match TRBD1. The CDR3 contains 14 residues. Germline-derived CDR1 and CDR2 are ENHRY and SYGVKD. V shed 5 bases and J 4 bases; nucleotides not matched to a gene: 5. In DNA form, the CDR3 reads TGTGCCATCAGTCGGGACAGGGAGTCCTATGGCTACACCTTC. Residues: CAISRDRESYGYTF.

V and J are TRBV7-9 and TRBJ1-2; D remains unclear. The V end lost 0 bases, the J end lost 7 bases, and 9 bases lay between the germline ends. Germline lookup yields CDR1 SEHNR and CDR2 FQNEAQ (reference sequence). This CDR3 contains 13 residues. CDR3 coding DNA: TGTGCCAGCAGCTTAGCAGGGCAGAGTGGCTACACCTTC. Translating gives CASSLAGQSGYTF.

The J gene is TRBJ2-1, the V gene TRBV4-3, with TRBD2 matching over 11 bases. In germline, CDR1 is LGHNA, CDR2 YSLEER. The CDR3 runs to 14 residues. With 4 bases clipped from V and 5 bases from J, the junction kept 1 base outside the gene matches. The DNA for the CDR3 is TGCGCCAGCAGCCTGGGACTAGCGGACAATGAGCAGTTCTTC. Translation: CASSLGLADNEQFF.

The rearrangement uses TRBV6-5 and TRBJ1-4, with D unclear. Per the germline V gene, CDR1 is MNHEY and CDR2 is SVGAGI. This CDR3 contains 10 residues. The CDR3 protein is CARRVEKLFF. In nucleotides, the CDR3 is TGTGCGCGAAGGGTTGAAAAACTGTTTTTT.

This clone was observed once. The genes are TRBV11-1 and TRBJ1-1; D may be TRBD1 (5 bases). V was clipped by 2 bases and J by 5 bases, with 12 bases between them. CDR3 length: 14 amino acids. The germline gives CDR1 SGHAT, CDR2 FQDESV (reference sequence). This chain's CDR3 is CASSLTGGGTEAFF. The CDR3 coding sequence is TGTGCCAGCAGCTTAACGGGGGGAGGAACTGAAGCTTTCTTT.

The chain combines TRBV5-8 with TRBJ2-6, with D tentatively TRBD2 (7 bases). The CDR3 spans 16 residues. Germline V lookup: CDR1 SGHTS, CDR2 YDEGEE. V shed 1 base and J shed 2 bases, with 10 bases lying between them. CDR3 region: CASSLWGGAGANVLTF. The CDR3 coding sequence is TGTGCCAGCAGCTTGTGGGGGGGCGCTGGGGCCAACGTCCTGACTTTC.

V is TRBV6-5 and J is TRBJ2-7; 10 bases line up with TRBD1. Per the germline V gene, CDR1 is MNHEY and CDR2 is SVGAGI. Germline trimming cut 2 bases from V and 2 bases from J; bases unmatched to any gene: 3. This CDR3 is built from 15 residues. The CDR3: CASSYEDRGAYEQYF. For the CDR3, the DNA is TGTGCCAGCAGTTACGAGGACAGGGGGGCCTACGAGCAGTACTTC.

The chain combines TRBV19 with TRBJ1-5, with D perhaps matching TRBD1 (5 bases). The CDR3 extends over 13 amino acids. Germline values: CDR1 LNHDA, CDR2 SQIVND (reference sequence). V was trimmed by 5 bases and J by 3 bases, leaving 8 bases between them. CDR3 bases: TGTGCCAGTAGTTTGGACATCAATCAGCCCCAGCATTTT. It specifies CASSLDINQPQHF.

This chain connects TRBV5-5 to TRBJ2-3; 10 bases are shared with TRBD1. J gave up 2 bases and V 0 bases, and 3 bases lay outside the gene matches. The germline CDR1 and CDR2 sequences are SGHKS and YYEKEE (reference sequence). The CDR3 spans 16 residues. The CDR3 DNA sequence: TGTGCCAGCAGCTTGGGACAGGGGGCGGTCACAGATACGCAGTATTTT. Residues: CASSLGQGAVTDTQYF.

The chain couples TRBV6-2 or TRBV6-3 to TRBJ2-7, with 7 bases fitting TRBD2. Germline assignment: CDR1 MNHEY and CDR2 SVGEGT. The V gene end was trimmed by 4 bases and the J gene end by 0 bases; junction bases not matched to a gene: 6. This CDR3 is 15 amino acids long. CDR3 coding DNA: TGTGCCAGCAGTTCGTGGGGCGGGGGCTCCTACGAGCAGTACTTC. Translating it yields CASSSWGGGSYEQYF.

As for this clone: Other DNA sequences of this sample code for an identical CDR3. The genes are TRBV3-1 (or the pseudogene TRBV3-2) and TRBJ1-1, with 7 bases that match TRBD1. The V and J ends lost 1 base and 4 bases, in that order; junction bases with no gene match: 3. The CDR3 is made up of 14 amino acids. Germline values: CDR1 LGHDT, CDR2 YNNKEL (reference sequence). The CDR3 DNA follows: TGTGCCAGCAGCCAAGGGCAGGGGGGCACTGAAGCTTTCTTT. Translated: CASSQGQGGTEAFF.

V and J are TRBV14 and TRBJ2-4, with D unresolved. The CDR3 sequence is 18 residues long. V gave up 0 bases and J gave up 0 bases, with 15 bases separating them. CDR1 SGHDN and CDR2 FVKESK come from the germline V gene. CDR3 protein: CASSQEEIIGLAKNIQYF. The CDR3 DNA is TGTGCCAGCAGCCAAGAAGAGATCATCGGCCTAGCCAAAAACATTCAGTACTTC.

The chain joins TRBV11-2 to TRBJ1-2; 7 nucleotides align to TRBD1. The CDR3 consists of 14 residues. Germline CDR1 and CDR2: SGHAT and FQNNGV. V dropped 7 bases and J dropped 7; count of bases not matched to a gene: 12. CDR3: CASTRAGTVRGYTF. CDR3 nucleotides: TGTGCCAGCACCAGAGCAGGGACAGTGCGTGGCTACACCTTC.